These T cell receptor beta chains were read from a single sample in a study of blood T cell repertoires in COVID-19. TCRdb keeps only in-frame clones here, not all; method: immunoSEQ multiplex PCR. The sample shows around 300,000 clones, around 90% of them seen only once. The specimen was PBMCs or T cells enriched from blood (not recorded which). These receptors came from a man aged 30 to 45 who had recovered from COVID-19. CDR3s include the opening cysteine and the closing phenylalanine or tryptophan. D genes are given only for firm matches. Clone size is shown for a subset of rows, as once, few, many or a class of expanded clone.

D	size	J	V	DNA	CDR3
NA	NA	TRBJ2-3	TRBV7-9	TGTGCCAGCAGCTTAGAATCTGGGGCGGATACGCAGTATTTT	CASSLESGADTQYF
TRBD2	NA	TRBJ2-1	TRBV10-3	TGTGCCATCAGTTTTAGCGGGGGGGGAGAGCAGTTCTTC	CAISFSGGGEQFF
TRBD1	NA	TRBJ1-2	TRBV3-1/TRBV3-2	TGTGCCAGCAGCCAAGTCCCGGACAGGGGCTATGGCTACACCTTC	CASSQVPDRGYGYTF
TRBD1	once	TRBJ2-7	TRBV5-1	TGCGCCAGCAGCCATGGACAGGGAAGCTACGAGCAGTACTTC	CASSHGQGSYEQYF
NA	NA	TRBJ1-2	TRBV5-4	TGTGCCAGCAGCTTGACAGTTAATGGCTACACCTTC	CASSLTVNGYTF
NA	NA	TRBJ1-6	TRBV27	TGTGCCAGCAGTTCCCAGGGGCTCCCACGATCACCCCTCCACTTT	CASSSQGLPRSPLHF
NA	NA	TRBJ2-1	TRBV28	TGTGCCAGCAGTTTGGGCCTGGAAAATGAGCAGTTCTTC	CASSLGLENEQFF
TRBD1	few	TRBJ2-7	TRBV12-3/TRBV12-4	TGTGCCAGCAGTTCGGACAGGGGCTACGAGCAGTACTTC	CASSSDRGYEQYF
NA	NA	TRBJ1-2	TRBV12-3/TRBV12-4	TGTGCCAGCAGTTCTGGACAGAACTATGGCTACACCTTC	CASSSGQNYGYTF
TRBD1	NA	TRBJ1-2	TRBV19	TGTGCCAGTAGTTCGACAGGGCCGGCGGATGGCTACACCTTC	CASSSTGPADGYTF
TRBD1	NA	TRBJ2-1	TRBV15	TGTGCCACCAGCAGGGGTACTAAACCGGGACAGGGTTACAATGAGCAGTTCTTC	CATSRGTKPGQGYNEQFF
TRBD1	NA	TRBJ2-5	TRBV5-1	TGCGCCAGCAGCTCACGTCCGCAAAACACAGGGGTGGGAGAGACCCAGTACTTC	CASSSRPQNTGVGETQYF
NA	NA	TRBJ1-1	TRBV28	TGTGCCAGCAGCCCCCTACAAACAGGGAACACTGAAGCTTTCTTT	CASSPLQTGNTEAFF
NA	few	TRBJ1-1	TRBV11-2	TGTGCCAGCAGCTCCTACCCGCGGGGATCCATGAACACTGAAGCTTTCTTT	CASSSYPRGSMNTEAFF
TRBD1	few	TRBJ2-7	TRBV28	TGTGCCATCGCCGGGACAGGGGGCACCTACGAGCAGTACTTC	CAIAGTGGTYEQYF
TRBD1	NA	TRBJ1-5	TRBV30	TGTGCCTGGAGCGAACCCGGGACAGGGCTCAATCAGCCCCAGCATTTT	CAWSEPGTGLNQPQHF
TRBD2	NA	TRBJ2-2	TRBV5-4	TGTGCCAGCAGCTTGGTTGCGGGGGGCGCCGGGGAGCTGTTTTTT	CASSLVAGGAGELFF
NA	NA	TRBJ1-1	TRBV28	TGTGCCAGCAGTTTAACAGGGAACACTGAAGCTTTCTTT	CASSLTGNTEAFF
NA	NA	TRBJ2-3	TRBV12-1	TGTGCCAGCAGCCCGCGGACTAGGGGCACAGATACGCAGTATTTT	CASSPRTRGTDTQYF
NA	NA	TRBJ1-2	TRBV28	TGTGCCAGCAGCCCACAGGGCTATGGCTACACCTTC	CASSPQGYGYTF
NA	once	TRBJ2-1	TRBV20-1	TGCAGTGCTAGTGGAGGGTTCGATGCTGTTACCAATGAGCAGTTCTTC	CSASGGFDAVTNEQFF
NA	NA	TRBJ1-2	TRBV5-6	TGTACCAGCAGCTCCCTCAACAGGGTTGGCTACACCTTC	CTSSSLNRVGYTF
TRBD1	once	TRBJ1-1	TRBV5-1	TGCGCCAGCAGCCAAGGACAGGTTTGGAACACTGAAGCTTTCTTT	CASSQGQVWNTEAFF
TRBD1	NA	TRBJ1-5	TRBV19	TGTGCCAGTAGTGAGGACAGGGGGAGCTATAGCAATCAGCCCCAGCATTTT	CASSEDRGSYSNQPQHF
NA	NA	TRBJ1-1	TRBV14	TGTGCCAGCACACCCGGGAGGGTCCCTAACACTGAAGCTTTCTTT	CASTPGRVPNTEAFF
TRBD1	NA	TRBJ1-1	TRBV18	TGTGCCAGCTCACCTCAGACAGGGCCCTCTTCTGAAGCTTTCTTT	CASSPQTGPSSEAFF
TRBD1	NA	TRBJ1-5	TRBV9	TGTGCCAGCAGCGCAGGAGGACAGGGACGCAATCAGCCCCAGCATTTT	CASSAGGQGRNQPQHF
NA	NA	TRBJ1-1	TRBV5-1	TGCGCCAGCAGGCGGGACGAGAACACTGAAGCTTTCTTT	CASRRDENTEAFF
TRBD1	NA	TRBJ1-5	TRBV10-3	TGTGCCATCAGTGAGTCGGACAGGGGAAGCAATCAGCCCCAGCATTTT	CAISESDRGSNQPQHF
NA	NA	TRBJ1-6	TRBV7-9	TGTGCCAGCAGCTTAGTTGCAGGAACTTCACCCCTCCACTTT	CASSLVAGTSPLHF
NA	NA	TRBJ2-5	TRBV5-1	TGCGCCAGCAGCCGGGGGTCCCAAGAGACCCAGTACTTC	CASSRGSQETQYF
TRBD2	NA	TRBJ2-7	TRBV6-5	TGTGCCAGCAGTTCTCATGCGGGGGGCCCTAACGAGCAGTACTTC	CASSSHAGGPNEQYF
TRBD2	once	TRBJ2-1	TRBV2	TGTGCCAGCATAGTGGAAGCGGGGTCCTACAATGAGCAGTTCTTC	CASIVEAGSYNEQFF